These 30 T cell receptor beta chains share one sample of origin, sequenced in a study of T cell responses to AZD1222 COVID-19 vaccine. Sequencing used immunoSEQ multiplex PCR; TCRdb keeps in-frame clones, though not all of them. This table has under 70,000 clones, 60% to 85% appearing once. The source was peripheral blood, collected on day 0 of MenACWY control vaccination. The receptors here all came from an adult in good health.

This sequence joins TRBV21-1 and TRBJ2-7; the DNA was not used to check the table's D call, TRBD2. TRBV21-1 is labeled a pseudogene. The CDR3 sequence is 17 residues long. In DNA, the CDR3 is TGTGCCAGCAAGACATTCGAGGGACTAGCGGACACCTACGAGCAGTACTTC. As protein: CASKTFEGLADTYEQYF.

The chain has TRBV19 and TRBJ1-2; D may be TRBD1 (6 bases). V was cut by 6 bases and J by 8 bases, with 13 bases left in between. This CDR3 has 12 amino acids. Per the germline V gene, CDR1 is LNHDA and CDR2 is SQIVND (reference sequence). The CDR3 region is CASSDRGRGYTF. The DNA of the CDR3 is TGTGCCAGTAGCGACCGGGGGCGCGGCTACACCTTC. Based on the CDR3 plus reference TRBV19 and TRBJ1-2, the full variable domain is DGGITQSPKYLFRKEGQNVTLSCEQNLNHDAMYWYRQDPGQGLRLIYYSQIVNDFQKGDIAEGYSVSREKKESFPLTVTSAQKNPTAFYLCASSDRGRGYTFGSGTRLTVV.

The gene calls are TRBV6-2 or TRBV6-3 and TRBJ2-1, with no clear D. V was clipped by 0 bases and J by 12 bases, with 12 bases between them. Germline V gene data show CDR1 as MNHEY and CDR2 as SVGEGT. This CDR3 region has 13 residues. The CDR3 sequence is CASSYSGVDRQFF. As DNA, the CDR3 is TGTGCCAGCAGTTACTCTGGGGTCGATAGGCAGTTCTTC.

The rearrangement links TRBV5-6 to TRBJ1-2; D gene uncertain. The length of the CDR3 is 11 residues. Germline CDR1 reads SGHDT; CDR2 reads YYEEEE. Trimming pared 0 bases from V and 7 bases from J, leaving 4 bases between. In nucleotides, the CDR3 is TGTGCCAGCAGCTTGGGACCTGGCTACACCTTC. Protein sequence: CASSLGPGYTF.

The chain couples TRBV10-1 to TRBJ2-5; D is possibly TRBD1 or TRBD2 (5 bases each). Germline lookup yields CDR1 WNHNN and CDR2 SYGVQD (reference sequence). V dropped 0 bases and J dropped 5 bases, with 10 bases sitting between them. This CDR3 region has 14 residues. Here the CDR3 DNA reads TGCGCCAGCAGTGAGTCTAGGGGACGCGAGACCCAGTACTTC. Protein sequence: CASSESRGRETQYF.

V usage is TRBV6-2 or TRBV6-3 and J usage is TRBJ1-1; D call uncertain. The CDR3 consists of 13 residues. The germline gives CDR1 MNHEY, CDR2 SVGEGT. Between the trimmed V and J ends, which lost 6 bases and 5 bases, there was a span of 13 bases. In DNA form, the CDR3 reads TGTGCCAGCAGCGATGAGGACTGGACTGAAGCTTTCTTT. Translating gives CASSDEDWTEAFF.

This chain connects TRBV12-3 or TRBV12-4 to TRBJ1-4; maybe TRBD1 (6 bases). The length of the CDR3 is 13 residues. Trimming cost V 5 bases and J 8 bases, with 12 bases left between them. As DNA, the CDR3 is TGTGCCAGCAGTGGGACACGGGGCGAAAAACTGTTTTTT. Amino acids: CASSGTRGEKLFF.

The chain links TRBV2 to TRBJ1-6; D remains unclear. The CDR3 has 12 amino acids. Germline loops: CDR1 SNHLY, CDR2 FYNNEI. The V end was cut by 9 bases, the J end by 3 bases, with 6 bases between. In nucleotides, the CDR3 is TGTGCCAGTCAAGACTATAATTCACCCCTCCACTTT. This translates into CASQDYNSPLHF.

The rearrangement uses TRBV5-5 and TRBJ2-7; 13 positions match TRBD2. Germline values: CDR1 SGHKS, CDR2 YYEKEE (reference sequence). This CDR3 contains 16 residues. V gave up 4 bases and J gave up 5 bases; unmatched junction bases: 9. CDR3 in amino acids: CASSVFVLAGGDEQYF. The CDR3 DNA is TGTGCCAGCAGCGTCTTCGTACTAGCGGGGGGGGACGAGCAGTACTTC.

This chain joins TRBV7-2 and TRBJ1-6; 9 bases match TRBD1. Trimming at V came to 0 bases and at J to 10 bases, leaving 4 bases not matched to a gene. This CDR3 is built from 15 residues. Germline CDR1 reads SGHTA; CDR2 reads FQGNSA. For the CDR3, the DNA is TGTGCCAGCAGCTTAGCAGACAGGGGGTTGTCACCCCTCCACTTT. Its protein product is CASSLADRGLSPLHF. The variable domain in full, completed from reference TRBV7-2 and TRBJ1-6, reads GAGVSQSPSNKVTEKGKDVELRCDPISGHTALYWYRQSLGQGLEFLIYFQGNSAPDKSGLPSDRFSAERTGGSVSTLTIQRTQQEDSAVYLCASSLADRGLSPLHFGNGTRLTVT.

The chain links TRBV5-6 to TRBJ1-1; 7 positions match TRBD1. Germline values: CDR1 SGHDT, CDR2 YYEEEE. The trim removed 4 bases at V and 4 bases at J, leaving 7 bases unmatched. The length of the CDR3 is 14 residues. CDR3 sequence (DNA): TGTGCCAGCAGCGTCAGGGGGGACCGCACTGAAGCTTTCTTT. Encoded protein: CASSVRGDRTEAFF.

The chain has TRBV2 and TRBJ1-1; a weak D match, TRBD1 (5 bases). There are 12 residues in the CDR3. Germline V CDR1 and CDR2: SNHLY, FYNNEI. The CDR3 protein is CVRGGAGGEAFF. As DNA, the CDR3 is TGTGTCCGCGGCGGTGCTGGGGGTGAAGCTTTCTTT.

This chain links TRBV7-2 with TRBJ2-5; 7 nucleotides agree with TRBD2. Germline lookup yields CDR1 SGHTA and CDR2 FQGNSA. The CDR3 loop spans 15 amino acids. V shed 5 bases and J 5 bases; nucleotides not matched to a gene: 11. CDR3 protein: CASSRGDYSGETQYF. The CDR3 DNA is TGTGCCAGCAGCCGGGGGGACTACTCCGGGGAGACCCAGTACTTC.

CDR3 region: CASSSLRGSGLYNEQFF. The DNA for the CDR3 is TGTGCCAGCAGCTCCCTGCGGGGGAGCGGGCTTTACAATGAGCAGTTCTTC. The chain carries TRBV9 and TRBJ2-1, with 7 bases that match TRBD2. The CDR3 sequence is 17 residues long. V lost 4 bases and J lost 4; bases outside the gene matches: 14. Germline V lookup: CDR1 SGDLS, CDR2 YYNGEE.

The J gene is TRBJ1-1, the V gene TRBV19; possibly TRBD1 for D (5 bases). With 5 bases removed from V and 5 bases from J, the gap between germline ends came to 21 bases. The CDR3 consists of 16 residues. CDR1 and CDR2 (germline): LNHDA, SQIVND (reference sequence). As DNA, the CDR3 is TGTGCCAGTAGTTCCGGGGGGAGGGAGAAGGGAACTGAAGCTTTCTTT. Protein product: CASSSGGREKGTEAFF.

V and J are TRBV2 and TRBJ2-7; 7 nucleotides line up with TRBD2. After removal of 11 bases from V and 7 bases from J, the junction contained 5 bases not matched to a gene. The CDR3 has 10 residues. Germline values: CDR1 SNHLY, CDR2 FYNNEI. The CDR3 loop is CASGGREQYF. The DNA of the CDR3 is TGTGCCTCCGGGGGGAGGGAGCAGTACTTC. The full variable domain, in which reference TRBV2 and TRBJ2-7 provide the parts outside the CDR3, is EPEVTQTPSHQVTQMGQEVILRCVPISNHLYFYWYRQILGQKVEFLVSFYNNEISEKSEIFDDQFSVERPDGSNFTLKIRSTKLEDSAMYFCASGGREQYFGPGTRLTVT.

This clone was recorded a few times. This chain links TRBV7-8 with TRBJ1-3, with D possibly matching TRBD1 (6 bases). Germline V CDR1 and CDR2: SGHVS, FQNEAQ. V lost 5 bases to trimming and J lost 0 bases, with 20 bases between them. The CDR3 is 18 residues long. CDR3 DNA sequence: TGTGCCAGCAGCCTCGGGCGTCCGGGACAAAGCTCTGGAAACACCATATATTTT. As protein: CASSLGRPGQSSGNTIYF.

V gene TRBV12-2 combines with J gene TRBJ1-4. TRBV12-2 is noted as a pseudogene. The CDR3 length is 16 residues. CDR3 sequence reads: CASRLDGLFEGEKLFF. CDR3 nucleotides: TGTGCAAGTCGCTTAGACGGTCTCTTTGAGGGGGAAAAACTGTTTTTT.

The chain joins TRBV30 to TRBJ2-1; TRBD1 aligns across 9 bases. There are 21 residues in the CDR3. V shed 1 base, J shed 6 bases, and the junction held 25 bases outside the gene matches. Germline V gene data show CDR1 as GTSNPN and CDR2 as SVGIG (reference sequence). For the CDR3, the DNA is TGTGCCTGGAGTGGACACATCTCCGTCCCCGGGACAGGGATCGAAGGCAATGAGCAGTTCTTC. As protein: CAWSGHISVPGTGIEGNEQFF.

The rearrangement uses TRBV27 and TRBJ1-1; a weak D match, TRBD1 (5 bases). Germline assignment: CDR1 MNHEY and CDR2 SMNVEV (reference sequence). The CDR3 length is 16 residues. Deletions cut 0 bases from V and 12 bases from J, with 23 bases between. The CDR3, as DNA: TGTGCCAGCAGTTTATCGTCCGGGACCCCTGGATGGATAACTTTCTTT. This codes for CASSLSSGTPGWITFF.

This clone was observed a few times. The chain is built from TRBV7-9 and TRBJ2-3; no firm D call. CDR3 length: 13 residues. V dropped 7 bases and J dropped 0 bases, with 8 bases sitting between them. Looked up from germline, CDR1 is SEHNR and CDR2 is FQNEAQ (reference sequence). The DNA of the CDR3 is TGTGCCAGCAAGGGTTTAAGCACAGATACGCAGTATTTT. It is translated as CASKGLSTDTQYF. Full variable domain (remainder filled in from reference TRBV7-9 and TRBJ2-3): DTGVSQNPRHKITKRGQNVTFRCDPISEHNRLYWYRQTLGQGPEFLTYFQNEAQLEKSRLLSDRFSAERPKGSFSTLEIQRTEQGDSAMYLCASKGLSTDTQYFGPGTRLTVL.

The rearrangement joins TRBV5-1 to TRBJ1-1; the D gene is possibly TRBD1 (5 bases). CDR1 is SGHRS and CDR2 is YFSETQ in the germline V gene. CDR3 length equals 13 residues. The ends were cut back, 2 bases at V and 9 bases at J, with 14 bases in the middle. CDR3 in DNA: TGCGCCAGCAGCTTACAGAGGGGTCAGAAAGCTTTCTTT. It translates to CASSLQRGQKAFF.

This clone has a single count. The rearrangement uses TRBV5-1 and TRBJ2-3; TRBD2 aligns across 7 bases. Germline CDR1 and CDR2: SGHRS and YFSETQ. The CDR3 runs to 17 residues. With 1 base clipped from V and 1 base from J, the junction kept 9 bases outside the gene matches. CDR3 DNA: TGCGCCAGCAGCTTGTCGCCTAGCGGCGGTGGCACAGATACGCAGTATTTT. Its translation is CASSLSPSGGGTDTQYF.

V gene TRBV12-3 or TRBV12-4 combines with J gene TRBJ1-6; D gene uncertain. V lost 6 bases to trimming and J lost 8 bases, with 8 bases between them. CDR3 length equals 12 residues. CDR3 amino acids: CASSSDYSPLHF. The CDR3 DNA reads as TGTGCCAGCAGCTCGGACTATTCACCCCTCCACTTT.

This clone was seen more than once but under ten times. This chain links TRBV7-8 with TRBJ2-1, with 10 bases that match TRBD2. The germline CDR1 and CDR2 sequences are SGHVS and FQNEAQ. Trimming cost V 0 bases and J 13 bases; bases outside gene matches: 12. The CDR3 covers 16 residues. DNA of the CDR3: TGTGCCAGCAGCTTAGCGTATGGTAGCGGGGGGCCGCTACAGTTCTTC. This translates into CASSLAYGSGGPLQFF.

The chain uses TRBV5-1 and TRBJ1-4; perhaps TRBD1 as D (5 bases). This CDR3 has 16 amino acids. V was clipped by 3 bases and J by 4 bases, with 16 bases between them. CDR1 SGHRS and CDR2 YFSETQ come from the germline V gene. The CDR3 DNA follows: TGCGCCAGCAGCTCGGACCCCTTGGGGGTTAATGAAAAACTGTTTTTT. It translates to CASSSDPLGVNEKLFF.

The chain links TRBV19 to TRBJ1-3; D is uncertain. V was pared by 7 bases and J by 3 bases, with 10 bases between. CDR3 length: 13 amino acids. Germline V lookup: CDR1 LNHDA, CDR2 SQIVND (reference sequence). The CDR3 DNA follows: TGTGCCAGTAATCCTTCGGGTGGAAACACCATATATTTT. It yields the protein CASNPSGGNTIYF.

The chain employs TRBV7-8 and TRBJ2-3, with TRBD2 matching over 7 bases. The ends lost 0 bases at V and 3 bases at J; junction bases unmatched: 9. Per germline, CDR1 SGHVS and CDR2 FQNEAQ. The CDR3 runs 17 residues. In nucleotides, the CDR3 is TGTGCCAGCAGCTTAGCGCGTCTAGCGGACTTTACAGATACGCAGTATTTT. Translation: CASSLARLADFTDTQYF.

DNA of the CDR3: TGTGCCAGCAGCTACACAGGGTCAGATACGCAGTATTTT. Encoded protein: CASSYTGSDTQYF. The chain links TRBV7-2 to TRBJ2-3; TRBD1 is a possible D gene (6 bases). The germline gives CDR1 SGHTA, CDR2 FQGNSA. Trimming pared 4 bases from V and 4 bases from J, leaving 9 bases between. The CDR3 runs 13 residues.

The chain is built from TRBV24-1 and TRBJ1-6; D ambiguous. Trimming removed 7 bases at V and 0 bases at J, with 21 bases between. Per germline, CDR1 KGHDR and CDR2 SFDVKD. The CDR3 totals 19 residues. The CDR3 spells CATSATSSPSHSYNSPLHF. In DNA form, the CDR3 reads TGTGCCACCAGCGCCACCTCTTCACCATCCCACTCCTATAATTCACCCCTCCACTTT.